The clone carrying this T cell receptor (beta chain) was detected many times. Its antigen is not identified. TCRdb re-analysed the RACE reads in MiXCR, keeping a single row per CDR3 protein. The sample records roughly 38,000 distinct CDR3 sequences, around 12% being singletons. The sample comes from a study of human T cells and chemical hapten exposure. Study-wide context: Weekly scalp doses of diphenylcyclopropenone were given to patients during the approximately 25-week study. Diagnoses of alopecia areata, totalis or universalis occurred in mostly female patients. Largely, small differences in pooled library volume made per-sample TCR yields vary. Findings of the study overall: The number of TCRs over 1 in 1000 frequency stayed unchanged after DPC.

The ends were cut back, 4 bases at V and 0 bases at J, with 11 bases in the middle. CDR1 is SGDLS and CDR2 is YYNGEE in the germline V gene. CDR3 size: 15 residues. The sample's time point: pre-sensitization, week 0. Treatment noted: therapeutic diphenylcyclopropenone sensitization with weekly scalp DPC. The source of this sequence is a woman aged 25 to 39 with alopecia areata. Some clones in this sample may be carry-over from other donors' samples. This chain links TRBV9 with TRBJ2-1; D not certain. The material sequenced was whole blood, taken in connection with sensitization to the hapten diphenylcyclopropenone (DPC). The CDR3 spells CASSLDLSSYNEQFF. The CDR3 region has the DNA TGTGCCAGCAGCTTAGACCTGAGCTCCTACAATGAGCAGTTCTTC.